The clone carrying this T cell receptor (beta chain) showed up just once. Antigen: not known. The data were taken from a study of cytomegalovirus exposure and HLA in healthy donors. CDR1 MDHEN and CDR2 SYDVKM come from the germline V gene. The CDR3 extends over 16 amino acids. Trimming stripped 5 bases from V and 0 bases from J, with 13 bases between. Both 60 Vbeta primers and 13 Jbeta primers went into the PCR. Measured with immunoSEQ multiplex PCR; TCRdb has only the in-frame clones, and not every one. Seen here are under 150,000 clones, around three quarters observed once, and the top ten hold 1.8%. Study conclusions and caveats: Available immune exposure information covered CMV serostatus only. Later analysis demonstrated an association between a missense DCLRE1C variant and TCR beta V- and J-gene trimming. The classifier was said to identify cytomegalovirus status with high specificity and sensitivity.

This TCR came from a woman aged 45-65 years in good health and CMV-seronegative. The material sequenced was PBMCs. The genes are TRBV28 and TRBJ1-4; D is possibly TRBD1 (5 bases). This CDR3 is CASSLKTGATNEKLFF. The CDR3 coding sequence is TGTGCCAGCAGTCTGAAAACAGGTGCAACTAATGAAAAACTGTTTTTT.